This T cell receptor (beta chain) was documented in a study of cytomegalovirus exposure and HLA in healthy donors. Study-wide results and limits: A link between a missense DCLRE1C variant and TCR beta V- and J-gene trimming emerged from a later analysis. HLA restriction was apparent for most CMV-associated TCR beta chains in a later analysis. Among immune exposure information, only CMV serostatus was available.

This PCR relied on a set of 60 Vbeta primers and 13 Jbeta primers. The assay was immunoSEQ multiplex PCR, and TCRdb's table has in-frame clones only and misses some. Among 110,000 to 150,000 clones listed, roughly 76% were seen once. Germline V gene lookup returns CDR1 SGHVS and CDR2 FQNEAQ. Trimming removed 4 bases from V and 5 bases from J; junction bases left unmatched: 13. This CDR3 contains 16 residues. Comment on this clone: Its target is not known.

This TCR derives from a female donor in good health and CMV-seronegative. The chain is built from TRBV7-8 and TRBJ2-5, with 7 bases matching TRBD2. The sample was PBMCs. CDR3 in DNA: TGTGCCAGCAGCTGGACCGGGGCTACCGGGAGGGAGACCCAGTACTTC. Translation gives CASSWTGATGRETQYF.